This T cell receptor (beta chain) was documented in a study of blood T cell repertoires in COVID-19. Study background: Whether acute or convalescent, the COVID-19 samples came from the United States, Italy and Spain. Sources were T cells, B-cell-depleted T cells, or PBMCs; the material itself was cDNA or gDNA.

The sample holds a few counts of this clone. Germline CDR1 reads SGHTA; CDR2 reads FQGNSA. This CDR3 is built from 14 residues. The J segment lost 8 bases and the V segment lost 5 bases, leaving 5 bases of the junction unmatched. As processed by the authors: Amplification with reference gene primers provided the estimates of nucleated cell counts. Produced via immunoSEQ multiplex PCR; TCRdb's table is partial and in-frame only. V and J calls and clone size are copied from that table; D and trimming were computed from the DNA. The table includes 220,000 or so clones, 80% to 85% detected once. The TCR was taken from a woman aged 55 to 70 with acute or convalescent COVID-19. The genes are TRBV7-2 and TRBJ1-6; 8 bases match TRBD1. The sequenced sample consisted of peripheral blood. The CDR3: CASSARTGHSPLHF. Here the CDR3 DNA reads TGTGCCAGCAGCGCCCGGACAGGGCATTCACCCCTCCACTTT.